The present T cell receptor beta chain was sequenced within a study of T cells in Graves' hyperthyroidism and ophthalmopathy. Findings and limits, study-wide: For ophthalmopathy, model prediction preceded onset by a median about 6 months.

This clonotype was recorded many times. Its antigen is not known. The study excluded patients with uncontrolled infection, other autoimmune disease, pregnancy or lactation. For the diagnoses, clinical symptoms, serum thyroxine and TRAb, thyroid ultrasound and orbital computed tomography were used. The authors obtained PBMCs from 9 to 10 ml of fresh peripheral blood. The CDR3 covers 16 residues. CDR1 and CDR2 (germline): SGHTA, FQGNSA. V gave up 3 bases and J gave up 4 bases; unmatched junction bases: 6. Amplified regions were TCR beta CDR3 sequences from RNA transcripts. HTBI primers drove first-round RT-PCR of the TCR CDR3. MiXCR was run by TCRdb on the multiplex PCR reads, yielding one entry per CDR3 protein. The sample includes around 360,000 distinct CDR3 sequences, over 12% of them seen just once.

Sequencing was performed on blood. The chain combines TRBV7-2 with TRBJ2-3; 11 bases line up with TRBD2. This TCR was sampled from a woman aged 55-70 years with Graves' ophthalmopathy. The CDR3 here is CASSFIAGGPSDTQYF. The DNA of the CDR3 is TGTGCCAGCAGCTTTATAGCGGGAGGGCCGTCAGATACGCAGTATTTT.